The rows below give T cell receptor beta chains drawn from one sample of a study of CD8+CD57+ T cells in acquired aplastic anemia. TCRdb independently ran MiXCR on the reads; one entry per CDR3 protein. The sample lists roughly 170,000 distinct CDR3 sequences, around 60% occurring once. Sequencing was performed on sorted CD4+, CD8+, or CD8+CD57+ T cells (not recorded which) from PBMCs. Receptor source: a human donor in good health. CDR3s include the opening cysteine and the closing phenylalanine or tryptophan. A D gene is named only where the DNA matches it firmly. The size field is filled for only some rows; it gives once, few, many or a size class.

cdr3_aa | cdr3_nt | d_call | j_call | cdr3_length | v_call | clone_size
CASSFSLAGGFQETQYF | TGTGCCAGCAGCTTTAGTTTAGCGGGGGGGTTCCAAGAGACCCAGTACTTC | TRBD2 | TRBJ2-5 | 17 | TRBV11-2 | -
CASSESGREQFF | TGTGCCAGCAGTGAAAGCGGGAGGGAGCAGTTCTTC | TRBD2 | TRBJ2-1 | 12 | TRBV2 | -
CASSFLGTSIYGYTF | TGTGCCAGCAGCTTCCTTGGGACGTCGATTTATGGCTACACCTTC | - | TRBJ1-2 | 15 | TRBV7-9 | -
CSAAGLPPNREQYF | TGCAGTGCTGCCGGACTTCCCCCTAATCGCGAGCAGTACTTC | - | TRBJ2-7 | 14 | TRBV20-1 | few
CSAIKAYEQYF | TGCAGTGCCATAAAAGCATACGAGCAGTACTTC | - | TRBJ2-7 | 11 | TRBV20-1 | once
CASSLAEAGQDYGYTF | TGTGCCAGCAGCTTAGCGGAGGCAGGCCAGGACTATGGCTACACCTTC | - | TRBJ1-2 | 16 | TRBV7-6 | -
CASSGPGTGTDTQYF | TGTGCCAGCAGCGGACCCGGGACAGGCACAGATACGCAGTATTTT | TRBD1 | TRBJ2-3 | 15 | TRBV7-3 | -
CASSGGSSYEQYF | TGTGCCAGCAGTGGGGGTAGCTCCTACGAGCAGTACTTC | - | TRBJ2-7 | 13 | TRBV2 | once
CASSSRLGEQYF | TGTGCCAGCAGCTCGCGGTTGGGCGAGCAGTACTTC | - | TRBJ2-7 | 12 | TRBV7-8 | few
CASSPDRASDTQYF | TGTGCCAGCAGCCCCGACAGGGCGTCAGATACGCAGTATTTT | TRBD1 | TRBJ2-3 | 14 | TRBV7-8 | -
CSVGWDNSYNEQFF | TGCAGCGTTGGATGGGACAACTCCTACAATGAGCAGTTCTTC | - | TRBJ2-1 | 14 | TRBV29-1 | once
CATSARSNTGELFF | TGTGCCACCAGTGCCAGATCGAACACCGGGGAGCTGTTTTTT | - | TRBJ2-2 | 14 | TRBV24-1 | -
CASSLTALSEQYF | TGTGCCAGCAGCTTAACGGCGCTGAGCGAGCAGTACTTC | - | TRBJ2-7 | 13 | TRBV7-3 | -
CASSAREGWGETQYF | TGTGCCAGCAGCGCCCGCGAAGGTTGGGGGGAGACCCAGTACTTC | - | TRBJ2-5 | 15 | TRBV7-3 | -
CASSFGTGTNPYEQYF | TGTGCCAGCAGCTTCGGGACCGGGACTAATCCCTACGAGCAGTACTTC | TRBD2 | TRBJ2-7 | 16 | TRBV7-6 | many
CASSLTSGGNIDTQYF | TGTGCCAGCAGCTTGACTAGCGGGGGTAATATAGATACGCAGTATTTT | TRBD2 | TRBJ2-3 | 16 | TRBV7-2 | -
CSVSYSGANVLTF | TGCAGCGTATCTTACTCTGGGGCCAACGTCCTGACTTTC | - | TRBJ2-6 | 13 | TRBV29-1 | -